This entry concerns a single TCR beta chain. This sample was taken from a study of blood T cell repertoires in COVID-19. Overall study: Samples taken during acute and convalescent COVID-19 were collected in the United States, Italy and Spain. PBMCs, B-cell-depleted T cells, or T cells provided the cDNA or gDNA that made up the material.

In the authors' methods: Estimation of nucleated cell counts relied on the amplification of reference gene primers. Using immunoSEQ multiplex PCR, the repertoire was profiled, and TCRdb retains in-frame clones only, with some absent. V, J and clone size reflect that table, while D and trimming were determined from the DNA. This sample has 65,000 to 80,000 clones, with roughly 84% found just once. The V gene's germline CDR1 is SGHDT and CDR2 YYEEEE. Between the trimmed V and J ends, which lost 0 bases and 6 bases, there was a span of 6 bases. The CDR3 runs 13 residues. Sequencing was done on a sample of peripheral blood. The sequence came from a human donor in a cohort sampled during active COVID-19. The chain combines TRBV5-6 with TRBJ1-4; D is unresolved. Here the CDR3 reads CASSLVYDEKLFF. CDR3 nucleotides: TGTGCCAGCAGCTTGGTCTACGATGAAAAACTGTTTTTT.